Sequencing of this T cell receptor beta chain was carried out in a study of T cell changes during pregnancy in multiple sclerosis. The CDR3 runs 13 residues. The V end was cut by 1 base, the J end by 9 bases, with 12 bases between. Germline V gene data show CDR1 as MGHRA and CDR2 as YSYEKL. Sequencing was performed with immunoSEQ multiplex PCR; in TCRdb, only in-frame clones are kept and a portion is missing. This sample has more than 90,000 clones, with 92% found just once. This receptor was taken from a female donor with multiple sclerosis, enrolled in a pregnancy study. The chain carries TRBV4-1 and TRBJ1-1; possibly TRBD1 for D (6 bases). Material: peripheral blood, obtained in the first trimester of pregnancy. The CDR3 region has the DNA TGCGCCAGCAGCCAAGTACAGGGTATGAAAGCTTTCTTT. Translation gives CASSQVQGMKAFF.